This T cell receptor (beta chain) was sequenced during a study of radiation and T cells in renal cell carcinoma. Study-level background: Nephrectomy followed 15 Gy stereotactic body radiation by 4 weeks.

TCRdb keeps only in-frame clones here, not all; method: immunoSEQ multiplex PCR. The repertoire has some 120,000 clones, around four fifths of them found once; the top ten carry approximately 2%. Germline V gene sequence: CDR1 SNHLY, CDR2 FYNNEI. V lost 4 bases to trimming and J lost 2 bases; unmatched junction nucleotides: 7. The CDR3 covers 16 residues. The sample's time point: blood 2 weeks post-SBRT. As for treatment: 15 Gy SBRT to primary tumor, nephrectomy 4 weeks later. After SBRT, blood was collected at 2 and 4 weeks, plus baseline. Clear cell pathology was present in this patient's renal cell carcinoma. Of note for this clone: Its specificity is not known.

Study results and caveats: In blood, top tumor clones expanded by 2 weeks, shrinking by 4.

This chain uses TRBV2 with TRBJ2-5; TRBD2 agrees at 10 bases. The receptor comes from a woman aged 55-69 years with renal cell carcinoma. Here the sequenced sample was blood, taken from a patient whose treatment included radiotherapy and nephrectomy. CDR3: CASSGMGSGGQETQYF. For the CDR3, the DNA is TGTGCCAGCAGTGGGATGGGTAGCGGGGGGCAAGAGACCCAGTACTTC.